A selection of T cell receptor beta chains follows, all from one sample in a study of blood T cell repertoires in COVID-19. This table comes from immunoSEQ multiplex PCR, and its TCRdb copy is limited to in-frame clones, with some not included. The data hold fewer than 500,000 clones, with roughly 90% observed a single time. The material sequenced was PBMCs or T cells enriched from blood (not recorded which). All receptors derive from a woman aged 18-29 years who had recovered from COVID-19. CDR3s include the opening cysteine and the closing phenylalanine or tryptophan. Each record gives: V gene, J gene, CDR3 protein.

v_gene: TRBV19
j_gene: TRBJ1-5
CDR3aa: CASSMESPPFYSNQPQHF

v_gene: TRBV10-3
j_gene: TRBJ1-2
CDR3aa: CAISRDYGYTF

v_gene: TRBV7-9
j_gene: TRBJ2-3
CDR3aa: CASSPRLAGGGVGTDTQYF

v_gene: TRBV7-2
j_gene: TRBJ2-1
CDR3aa: CASSLVAEGYNEQFF

v_gene: TRBV2
j_gene: TRBJ1-1
CDR3aa: CASGQGRTEAFF

v_gene: TRBV19
j_gene: TRBJ1-2
CDR3aa: CASSMAAYGYTF

v_gene: TRBV5-6
j_gene: TRBJ2-1
CDR3aa: CASSPSTYNEQFF

v_gene: TRBV3-1/TRBV3-2
j_gene: TRBJ2-5
CDR3aa: CASSQLEKYQETQYF

v_gene: TRBV14
j_gene: TRBJ1-3
CDR3aa: CASSQPGSSGNTIYF

v_gene: TRBV6-5
j_gene: TRBJ1-1
CDR3aa: CASSYSTGSNTEAFF

v_gene: TRBV5-8
j_gene: TRBJ2-5
CDR3aa: CATRLGTAGLGETQYF

v_gene: TRBV4-1
j_gene: TRBJ1-4
CDR3aa: CASSWYPQGPVGEKLFF

v_gene: TRBV2
j_gene: TRBJ1-4
CDR3aa: CASSDRGGKLFF

v_gene: TRBV28
j_gene: TRBJ1-2
CDR3aa: CASSLRDKTNGYTF

v_gene: TRBV24-1
j_gene: TRBJ1-2
CDR3aa: CATSDGQGNNYGYTF

v_gene: TRBV28
j_gene: TRBJ2-3
CDR3aa: CASSFNREVTDTQYF

v_gene: TRBV5-1
j_gene: TRBJ2-7
CDR3aa: CASSSGQVEYTEHYEQYF

v_gene: TRBV13
j_gene: TRBJ2-3
CDR3aa: CASSPRRALAGALTDTQYF

v_gene: TRBV2
j_gene: TRBJ1-1
CDR3aa: CASMREESYTEAFF

v_gene: TRBV5-1
j_gene: TRBJ1-3
CDR3aa: CASSSGEGSSGNTIYF

v_gene: TRBV18
j_gene: TRBJ1-1
CDR3aa: CASSPLNRVGSGDTEAFF

v_gene: TRBV9
j_gene: TRBJ2-1
CDR3aa: CASSVGSNEQFF

v_gene: TRBV5-1
j_gene: TRBJ1-6
CDR3aa: CASSSGQGAGSPLHF